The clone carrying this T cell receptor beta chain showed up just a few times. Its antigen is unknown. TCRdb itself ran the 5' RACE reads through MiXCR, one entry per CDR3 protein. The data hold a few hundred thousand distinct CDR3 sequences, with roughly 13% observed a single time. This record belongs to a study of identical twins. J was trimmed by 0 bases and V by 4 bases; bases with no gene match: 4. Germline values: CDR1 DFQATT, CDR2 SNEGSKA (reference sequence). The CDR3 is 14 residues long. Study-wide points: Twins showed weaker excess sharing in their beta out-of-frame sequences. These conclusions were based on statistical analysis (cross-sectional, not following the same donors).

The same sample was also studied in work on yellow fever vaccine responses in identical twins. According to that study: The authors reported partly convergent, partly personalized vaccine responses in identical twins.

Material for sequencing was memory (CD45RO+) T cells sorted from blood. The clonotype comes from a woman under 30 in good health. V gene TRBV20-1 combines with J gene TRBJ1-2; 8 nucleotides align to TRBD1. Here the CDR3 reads CSANDRGANYGYTF. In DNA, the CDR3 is TGCAGTGCTAACGACAGGGGAGCTAACTATGGCTACACCTTC.